This TCR beta chain was documented in a study of T cell responses to AZD1222 COVID-19 vaccine. The protocol was immunoSEQ multiplex PCR, while the TCRdb copy is restricted to in-frame clones and leaves out a portion. This table has about 120,000 clones, around nine tenths appearing once. The germline V and J ends were trimmed by 4 bases and 10 bases, with 14 bases remaining between them. CDR1 is SGHNT, CDR2 YENEEA, per germline. The CDR3 length is 14 residues. This clonotype was sampled from an adult in good health. The rearrangement links TRBV11-3 to TRBJ1-6; D ambiguous. Sequenced here: peripheral blood, sampled on day 0 of AZD1222 vaccination. This CDR3 reads CASSSAPGESPLHF. CDR3 bases: TGTGCCAGCAGCTCCGCCCCCGGGGAATCACCCCTCCACTTT.